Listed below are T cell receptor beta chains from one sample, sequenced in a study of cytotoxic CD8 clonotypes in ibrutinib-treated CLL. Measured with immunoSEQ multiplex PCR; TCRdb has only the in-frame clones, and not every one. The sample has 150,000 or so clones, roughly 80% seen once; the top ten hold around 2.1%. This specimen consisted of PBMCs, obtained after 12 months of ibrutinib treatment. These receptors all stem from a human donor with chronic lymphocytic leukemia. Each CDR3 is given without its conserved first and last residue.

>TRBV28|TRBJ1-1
ASSLGRGGMATEAF
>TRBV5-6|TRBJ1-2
ASSLALVLGYGYT
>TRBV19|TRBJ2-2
ASSISGGVTGELF
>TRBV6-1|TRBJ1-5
ASSQNQPQH
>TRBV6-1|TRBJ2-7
ASSEQMGQGEQY
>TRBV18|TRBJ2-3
ASSPAGTQTDTQY
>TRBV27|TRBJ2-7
ASSPREGAITYEQY
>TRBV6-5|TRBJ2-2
ASTPWGRTGELF
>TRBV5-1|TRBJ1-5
ASSLGEGNQPQH
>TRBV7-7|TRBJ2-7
ASSPLTGISYEQY
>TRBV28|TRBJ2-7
ASSPSPGLAGGPYYEQY
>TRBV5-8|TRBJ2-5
ASSLNGWGTGDVEETQY
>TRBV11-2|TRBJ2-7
ASSLIGSSYEQY
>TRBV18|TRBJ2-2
ASSPGLATGELF
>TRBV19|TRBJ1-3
ASSMLFHAPRNNGSGNTIY
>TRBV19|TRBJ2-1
ASRGLGNNEQF
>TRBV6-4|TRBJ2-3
ASSDSDCPTLNTDTQY
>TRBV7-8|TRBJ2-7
ASSLSLGTFTYEQY
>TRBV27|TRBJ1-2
ASRDVRGYT
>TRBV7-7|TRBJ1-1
ASSLVVGTAMNTEAF
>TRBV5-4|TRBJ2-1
ASSRTSEYEQF
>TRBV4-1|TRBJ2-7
ASSRTTGYEQY
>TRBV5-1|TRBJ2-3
ASDRTGSTDTQY
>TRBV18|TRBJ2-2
ASSPRTGENTGELF
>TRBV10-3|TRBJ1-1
AISEGGAKAF
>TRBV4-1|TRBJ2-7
ASSVGASYEQY
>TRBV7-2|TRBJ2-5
ASSLAPGRGQETQY
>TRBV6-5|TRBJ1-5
ASSRQGRNQPQH
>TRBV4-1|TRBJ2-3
ASSQQYSTDTQY
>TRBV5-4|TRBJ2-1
ASSLGGTRPLRYNEQF
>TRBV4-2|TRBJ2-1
ASSQGSGGAWNEQF
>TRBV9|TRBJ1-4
ASSVGRGSEKLF
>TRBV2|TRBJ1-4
ASSEGPGGEKLF
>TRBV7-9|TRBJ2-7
ASNGVGQLYEQY
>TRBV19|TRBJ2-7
ASSWDRGYAYEQY
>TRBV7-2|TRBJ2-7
ASSLEGRTLGQY
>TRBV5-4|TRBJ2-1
ASSSPGQGNEQF
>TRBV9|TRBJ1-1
ASSGPGGVNTEAF
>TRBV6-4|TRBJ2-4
ASSDRRGSGIQY
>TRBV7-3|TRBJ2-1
ASSADRGSYNEQF
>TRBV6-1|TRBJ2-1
ASSRDLYNEQF
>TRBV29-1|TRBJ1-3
SGQVSGNTIY
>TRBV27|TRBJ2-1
ASSLRTGSQWF
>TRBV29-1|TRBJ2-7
SVGNRFYYEQY
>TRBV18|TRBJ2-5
ASSPPRKGTQY
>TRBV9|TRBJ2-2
ASSASGGYNTGELF
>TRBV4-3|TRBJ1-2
ASSQQKDGYT
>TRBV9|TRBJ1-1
ASRGYRENTEAF
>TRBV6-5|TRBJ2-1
ASRQPGQLNEQF
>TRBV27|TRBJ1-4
ASSFRTQVDEKLF
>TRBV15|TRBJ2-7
ATSRDRMQVRSSYEQY
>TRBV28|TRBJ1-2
ASSLTSTGNYGYT
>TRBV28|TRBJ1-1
ASSLSGGEAF
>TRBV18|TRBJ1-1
ASIRGQGMNTEAF
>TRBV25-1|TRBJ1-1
ASSDSQGGTEAF
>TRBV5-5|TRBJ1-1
ASSLVSDTEAF
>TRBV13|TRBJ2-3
ASSPREKAEAGSTDTQY
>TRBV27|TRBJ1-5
ASRQGAQPQH
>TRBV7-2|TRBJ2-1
ASSPGTGPGGRHEQF
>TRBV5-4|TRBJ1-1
ASSLEATNTEAF